The 15 T cell receptor beta chains below all came from one sample that was sequenced in a study of T cell responses to AZD1222 COVID-19 vaccine. Clones were sequenced by immunoSEQ multiplex PCR, and TCRdb holds only the in-frame ones, with some missing. The data contain about 130,000 clones, about 90% of them singletons. This sample comprised peripheral blood, obtained on day 0 of AZD1222 vaccination. The source is an adult in good health.

This clone is a singleton in its sample. This chain joins TRBV10-3 and TRBJ2-1, with D possibly called TRBD1 or TRBD2 (5 bases each). Trimming pared 6 bases from V and 5 bases from J, leaving 20 bases between. Germline V gene data show CDR1 as ENHRY and CDR2 as SYGVKD. The CDR3 has 16 residues. Here the CDR3 DNA reads TGTGCCATCAGGGACGGGACCGCGCCCCACCACAATGAGCAGTTCTTC. This gives the protein CAIRDGTAPHHNEQFF.

The CDR3: CSVEPGWNYGYTF. In nucleotides, the CDR3 is TGCAGCGTTGAACCAGGATGGAACTATGGCTACACCTTC. The chain couples TRBV29-1 to TRBJ1-2; D is undetermined. This CDR3 has 13 residues. V gave up 2 bases and J gave up 2 bases, with 9 bases separating them. Looked up from germline, CDR1 is SQVTM and CDR2 is ANQGSEA.

This chain uses TRBV11-2 with TRBJ2-5; D gene ambiguous. V gave up 0 bases and J gave up 5 bases, with 13 bases separating them. Germline CDR1 SGHAT, CDR2 FQNNGV. This CDR3 spans 15 amino acids. The CDR3 loop is CASSLEPVPSETQYF. CDR3 DNA: TGTGCCAGCAGCTTAGAGCCGGTCCCCTCCGAGACCCAGTACTTC.

The chain has TRBV15 and TRBJ1-3, with a weak D call TRBD1 (5 bases). This CDR3 comprises 15 residues. The V gene lost 2 bases and the J gene lost 7 bases, with 15 bases spanning the gap. CDR1 is LNHNV and CDR2 is YYDKDF in the germline V gene (reference sequence). The CDR3 loop is CATSRMQGRDNTIYF. CDR3 sequence (DNA): TGTGCCACCAGCAGAATGCAGGGAAGGGATAACACCATATATTTT. Full variable domain (outside the CDR3, taken from reference TRBV15 and TRBJ1-3): DAMVIQNPRYQVTQFGKPVTLSCSQTLNHNVMYWYQQKSSQAPKLLFHYYDKDFNNEADTPDNFQSRRPNTSFCFLDIRSPGLGDTAMYLCATSRMQGRDNTIYFGEGSWLTVV.

This clone was recorded many times. The V call is TRBV13, the J call TRBJ2-7, with D possibly TRBD2 on 6 matching bases. V was shortened by 2 bases and J by 3 bases, with 14 bases between the two germline ends. Germline CDR1 PRHDT, CDR2 FYEKMQ (reference sequence). This CDR3 contains 15 residues. For the CDR3, the DNA is TGTGCCAGCAGCTTAATCGAGGAGGGCGACTACGAGCAGTACTTC. Translating it yields CASSLIEEGDYEQYF.

The genes are TRBV29-1 and TRBJ2-3; D is tentatively TRBD1 or TRBD2 (5 bases each). CDR3 length: 13 amino acids. With 7 bases removed from V and 2 bases from J, the gap between germline ends came to 13 bases. In germline, CDR1 is SQVTM, CDR2 ANQGSEA. The CDR3 is CSGRDRATDTQYF. DNA for the CDR3: TGCAGCGGTAGGGACCGAGCCACAGATACGCAGTATTTT.

As regards this clone: The same CDR3 arises from other DNA sequences in this sample as well. Here the CDR3 reads CASSEGGGYGYTF. In nucleotides, the CDR3 is TGTGCCAGCAGCGAGGGGGGAGGCTATGGCTACACCTTC. V and J are TRBV2 and TRBJ1-2, with a possible D match to TRBD1 (6 bases). Per the germline V gene, CDR1 is SNHLY and CDR2 is FYNNEI. Trimming took off 6 bases at V and 4 bases at J, with 12 bases between the two ends. The CDR3 consists of 13 residues.

The chain joins TRBV29-1 to TRBJ2-7, with D possibly being TRBD1 or TRBD2 (5 bases each). V lost 7 bases and J lost 7, with 17 bases in between. Looked up from germline, CDR1 is SQVTM and CDR2 is ANQGSEA. There are 12 residues in the CDR3. CDR3 sequence reads: CSASQDSGEQYF. DNA of the CDR3: TGCAGCGCCTCACAGGATTCGGGGGAGCAGTACTTC.

This clone was seen once. The chain joins TRBV9 to TRBJ1-3; no reliable D call. Germline V gene lookup returns CDR1 SGDLS and CDR2 YYNGEE. The CDR3 consists of 15 residues. V was shortened by 3 bases and J by 0 bases, with 10 bases between the two germline ends. This CDR3 reads CASSGIDFSGNTIYF. The CDR3 coding sequence is TGTGCCAGCAGCGGCATTGACTTCTCTGGAAACACCATATATTTT.

Regarding this clone: This sample also contains other DNA sequences that code for the same CDR3. The genes are TRBV7-2 and TRBJ1-2, with TRBD1 matching over 9 bases. Trimming took 1 base from V and 2 from J; bases not matched to a gene: 2. The CDR3 contains 15 residues. Germline CDR1 SGHTA, CDR2 FQGNSA. The CDR3 nucleotides read TGTGCCAGCAGCTTAGTTACAGGGGGCAACTATGGCTACACCTTC. Translation gives CASSLVTGGNYGYTF.

V is TRBV3-1 (or the pseudogene TRBV3-2) and J is TRBJ2-1; 11 nucleotides agree with TRBD2. The germline gives CDR1 LGHDT, CDR2 YNNKEL (reference sequence). The CDR3 has 17 residues. The V segment lost 5 bases and the J segment 0 bases; nucleotides outside the gene matches: 6. CDR3: CASSKTSGGSSYNEQFF. The CDR3 nucleotides read TGTGCCAGCAGCAAAACTAGCGGGGGAAGCTCCTACAATGAGCAGTTCTTC.

The chain's CDR3 is CASSYLGQGVPEAFF. The CDR3 DNA reads TGTGCCAGCAGTTACCTCGGACAGGGGGTCCCTGAAGCTTTCTTT. V and J are TRBV6-2 or TRBV6-3 and TRBJ1-1; the match to TRBD1 covers 10 bases. CDR1 MNHEY and CDR2 SVGEGT come from the germline V gene. The CDR3 runs 15 residues. J gave up 6 bases and V 2 bases, and 6 bases lay outside the gene matches.

J is TRBJ2-7 and V is TRBV29-1; D is unresolved. The CDR3 has 16 amino acids. Per germline, CDR1 SQVTM and CDR2 ANQGSEA. Trimming removed 4 bases from V and 7 bases from J, with 26 bases in between. CDR3 DNA: TGCAGCGTTGTGGGTCTTCCGGCGACACCGGAATGGGAGCAGTACTTC. It translates to CSVVGLPATPEWEQYF.

The genes are TRBV28 and TRBJ2-1, with a tentative D call TRBD2 (7 bases). From germline, CDR1 is MDHEN and CDR2 SYDVKM. With 5 bases removed from V and 5 bases from J, the gap between germline ends came to 13 bases. The CDR3 is 14 amino acids. The CDR3 DNA is TGTGCCAGCAGTCGCGGGGGCGTCCACAATGAGCAGTTCTTC. Translating it yields CASSRGGVHNEQFF.

The chain joins TRBV18 to TRBJ2-3; D possibly corresponds to TRBD2 (5 bases). This CDR3 has 14 residues. V was pared by 3 bases and J by 6 bases, with 13 bases between. Per germline, CDR1 KGHSH and CDR2 LQKENI. The CDR3 nucleotides are TGTGCCAGCTCACCGGTGAGTGGGGAGGATACGCAGTATTTT. This codes for CASSPVSGEDTQYF.